This is a list of T cell receptor beta chains from one sample in a study of cytomegalovirus exposure and HLA in healthy donors. Data came from immunoSEQ multiplex PCR; TCRdb stores just in-frame clones and leaves some out. This sample carries more than 110,000 clones, about four fifths of them seen once, and the ten largest clones take roughly 2%. The sample taken for sequencing was PBMCs. The receptor set was obtained from a man younger than 45 in good health and CMV-seronegative. The CDR3 runs from the conserved cysteine through the conserved F or W.

TRBJ1-6	TRBV19	CATRQGDVGNSPLHF
TRBJ2-7	TRBV5-1	CASSLALGRNEQYF
TRBJ1-1	TRBV19	CASSITQQYTEAFF
TRBJ2-5	TRBV5-4	CASSLAFTDQETQYF
TRBJ2-1	TRBV5-1	CASSRGVAGIDEQFF
TRBJ2-1	TRBV9	CASSVGGQAKGDEQFF
TRBJ2-1	TRBV27	CASSPRGQGAHNEQFF
TRBJ2-1	TRBV4-1	CASSQDRGSSYNEQFF
TRBJ1-6	TRBV4-1	CASSQSTGDNSPLHF
TRBJ1-5	TRBV28	CASRHRVSNQPQHF
TRBJ2-1	TRBV7-6	CASSDNRGHEQFF
TRBJ2-5	TRBV4-1	CASSQDLEGQETQYF
TRBJ1-5	TRBV6-5	CASSYSVEQPQHF